This T cell receptor (beta chain) emerged from a study of T-cell reconstitution after alpha-beta-depleted transplantation in children. In its sample, this clonotype was seen many times. The target antigen is unknown. Study-wide findings and caveats: Surviving thymic progenitors and recipient T cells were the source of high TCRbeta diversity at day 60 in some patients. T cells produced anew were the main source of T-cell counts and diversity one year after transplant. Expanded graft clones, several hundred of them, were reportedly the source of alpha-beta T cells about two months after transplant.

Library preparation (for TCRbeta) was performed with unique molecular identifiers. In TCRdb, the PCR reads were re-called with MiXCR into one record per CDR3 protein. The data contain 780,000 or so distinct CDR3 sequences, around 15% of them seen just once; the ten biggest clones take up about 4.6%. The length of the CDR3 is 14 residues. V trimming: 3 bases; J trimming: 4 bases; junction bases outside the gene matches: 2. Germline lookup yields CDR1 SGHDT and CDR2 YYEEEE. This chain links TRBV5-6 with TRBJ2-7, with 12 bases fitting TRBD2. The clonotype comes from a male patient aged 5 to 17 who had a stem cell transplant for acute lymphoblastic leukemia, so the T cells may come from the graft donor. The sample consisted of PBMCs, mostly from graft donor cells, taken 360 days after TCRalphabeta/CD19-depleted stem cell transplant. CDR3 DNA sequence: TGTGCCAGCAGCTACGGACTAGCGGGATACGAGCAGTACTTC. It translates to CASSYGLAGYEQYF. The variable domain in full, completed from reference TRBV5-6 and TRBJ2-7, reads DAGVTQSPTHLIKTRGQQVTLRCSPKSGHDTVSWYQQALGQGPQFIFQYYEEEERQRGNFPDRFSGHQFPNYSSELNVNALLLGDSALYLCASSYGLAGYEQYFGPGTRLTVT.